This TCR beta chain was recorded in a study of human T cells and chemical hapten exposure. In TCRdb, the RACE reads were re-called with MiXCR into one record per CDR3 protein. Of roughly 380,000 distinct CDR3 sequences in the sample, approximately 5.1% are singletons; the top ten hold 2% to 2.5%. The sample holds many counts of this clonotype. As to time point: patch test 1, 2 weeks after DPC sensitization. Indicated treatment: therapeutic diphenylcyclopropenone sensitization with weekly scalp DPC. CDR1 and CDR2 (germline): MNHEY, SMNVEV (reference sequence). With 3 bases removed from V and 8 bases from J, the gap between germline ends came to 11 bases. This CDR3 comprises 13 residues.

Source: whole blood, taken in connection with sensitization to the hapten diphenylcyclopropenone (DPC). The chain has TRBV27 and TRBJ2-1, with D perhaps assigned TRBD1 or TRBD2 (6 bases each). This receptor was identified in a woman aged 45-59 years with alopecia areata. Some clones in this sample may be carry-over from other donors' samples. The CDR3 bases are TGTGCCAGCAGTTTCGGGGGCTTCGATGAGCAGTTCTTC. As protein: CASSFGGFDEQFF.